Sequencing of this TCR beta chain was carried out in a study of STAT5B mutations in CD4+ large granular lymphocyte leukemia. Turning to this clone: Its antigen is as yet unknown.

Trimming shortened V by 5 bases and J by 2 bases, and 3 bases separated the two germline ends. Per the germline V gene, CDR1 is DFQATT and CDR2 is SNEGSKA (reference sequence). CDR3 size: 10 residues. TCRdb's table, derived via immunoSEQ multiplex PCR, lists solely in-frame clones and lacks some. The sample has some 28,000 clones, about four fifths seen once. Study-level points and caveats: Compared with healthy controls (2/35), patient top clones favored TRBV06 (8/27). Patient CD4-sorted repertoires looked more clonal than healthy CD4+ repertoires, even without putative leukemic clones. Without HLA matching, higher CD4+ than CD8+ T-LGLL clonality could reflect small sample size. Main leukemic clonotypes were patient-specific, but roughly 25% appeared at low frequency elsewhere.

Sequencing was done on a sample of CD4+ T cells from blood buffy coats. This TCR came from a human donor in good health. This chain uses TRBV20-1 with TRBJ2-5; D is ambiguous. CDR3 in DNA: TGCAGTGCTGAACAAGAGACCCAGTACTTC. This encodes CSAEQETQYF.